This T cell receptor beta chain originates from a study of CD8 T cells in ankylosing spondylitis. Points from the study as a whole: Within ankylosing spondylitis blood, a TCR beta motif made up of fewer than ten highly homologous variants appeared to be characteristic.

This clonotype was observed a handful of times. What it binds is not known. Making the TCR beta libraries involved quantitative 5'-RACE with molecular barcodes. Each CDR3 protein gets one entry after TCRdb re-called the 5' RACE reads with MiXCR. The table records around 490,000 distinct CDR3 sequences, roughly 5.3% of them present only once. The length of the CDR3 is 12 residues. CDR1 and CDR2 (germline): MNHNS, SASEGT. Trimming shortened V by 6 bases and J by 6 bases, and 10 bases separated the two germline ends. The V and J genes are TRBV6-1 and TRBJ2-3; maybe TRBD1 (6 bases). The sequence came from a male donor with ankylosing spondylitis. Material: blood, either unsorted or a sorted T cell fraction (not recorded which). CDR3 DNA: TGTGCCAGCAGCCGACAGGAGGATACGCAGTATTTT. Its protein product is CASSRQEDTQYF.